This T cell receptor beta chain is drawn from a study of T cells in women clearing cervical HPV infection. The method was immunoSEQ multiplex PCR; TCRdb's version includes in-frame clones alone and lacks a portion of them. This specimen shows fewer than 50,000 clones; the ten leading clones hold roughly 1.2%. Trimming removed 7 bases from V and 4 bases from J, with 15 bases in between. The CDR3 runs to 15 residues. Germline CDR1 is SGHRS and CDR2 is YFSETQ. Regarding this clone: Its antigen is undetermined. Read sequence stops 3 residues before the CDR3 end, and the germline J gene provides the missing end.

Study-level findings and limits: Repertoire richness, not evenness, was significantly elevated in CIN3+ cases versus controls. TRBV6-7 abundance was lower in cases than controls (0.11% versus 0.16%).

This sequence joins TRBV5-1 and TRBJ2-6; D perhaps matches TRBD1 (6 bases). Input material: blood buffy coat. The receptor's source is a woman aged 18 to 75 with a cervical HPV16 infection that either progressed to CIN3+ or cleared (not recorded which). The CDR3 DNA, read in part, is TGCGCCAGCGGGCAGGGGTTAGCCGGGGCCAACGTC. Residues: CASGQGLAGANV. The full CDR3 is CASGQGLAGANVLTF.